The 8 T cell receptor beta chains below all came from one sample that was sequenced in a study of tumor and adjacent non-tumor tissue in lung cancer. The library came from three nested PCR rounds adapted from ARM-PCR protocols. TCRdb independently ran MiXCR on the multiplex PCR reads; one entry per CDR3 protein. The sample holds about 110,000 distinct CDR3 sequences; over 55% are singletons and the top ten take roughly 19%. This sample's RNA came from whole unsorted tissue. This non-tumor lung sample came from over 3 cm beyond the tumor edge. The specimen was distant non-tumor lung tissue. The receptors originated from a man aged 55 to 70 with non-small cell lung cancer.

Remarks on this clonotype: A junction boundary mismatches the germline segment, possibly from a read error. The rearrangement links TRBV7-9 to TRBJ2-2, with D possibly TRBD2 on 5 matching bases. CDR1 SEHNR and CDR2 FQNEAQ come from the germline V gene (reference sequence). The CDR3 is 13 amino acids. The chain's CDR3 is CAISLPGTGELFF. CDR3 in DNA: TGTGCCATCAGCTTACCGGGAACCGGGGAGCTGTTTTTT.

The sample holds many counts of this clonotype. One end of the junction does not line up with germline, which may come from a read error. V and J are TRBV19 and TRBJ2-2; TRBD2 matches at 7 bases. The CDR3 length is 14 residues. Germline assignment: CDR1 LNHDA and CDR2 SQIVND (reference sequence). The CDR3 region is CASSTLANTGELFF. In DNA form, the CDR3 reads TGTGCCAGTAGTACACTAGCGAATACCGGGGAGCTGTTTTTT.

For this clonotype: An end of the junction differs from the germline gene, which may be a read error. The rearrangement uses TRBV6-1 and TRBJ2-2; D might be TRBD2 (6 bases). CDR3 length: 14 amino acids. CDR1 and CDR2 (germline): MNHNS, SASEGT. The CDR3 nucleotides are TGTGCCAGCAGTGAACAGAGGTACACCCGGGAGCTGATTTTT. This codes for CASSEQRYTRELIF.

CDR3 nucleotide sequence: TGTGCCAGCATCGCCGGAACCCAAGCTTTCTTT. This gives the protein CASIAGTQAFF. The chain uses TRBV6-5 and TRBJ1-1; D is undetermined. V lost 7 bases and J 9 bases, leaving 12 bases between the germline ends. This CDR3 has 11 residues. Germline lookup yields CDR1 MNHEY and CDR2 SVGAGI.

A note on this clonotype: One end of the junction is discordant with germline, which a read error may explain. The V and J genes are TRBV11-1 and TRBJ2-1; either TRBD1 or TRBD2 may fit D (5 bases each). The CDR3 sequence is 13 residues long. Germline CDR1 is SGHAT and CDR2 is FQDESV (reference sequence). The CDR3 reads CVSNSFPLGETFF. The CDR3 DNA sequence: TGTGTCAGCAACTCTTTCCCACTAGGGGAGACGTTCTTC.

This clonotype was observed at least ten times. The rearrangement joins TRBV12-3 or TRBV12-4 to TRBJ2-7; TRBD2 matches 9 bases. This CDR3 comprises 18 residues. With 3 bases clipped from V and 6 bases from J, the junction kept 18 bases outside the gene matches. The CDR3 bases are TGTGCCAGCAGTTTTAGGCGGGGGGGACTTCGGGCCGCGGGCGAGCAGTACTTC. It codes for CASSFRRGGLRAAGEQYF.

This clonotype was seen repeatedly, ten times or more. This chain joins TRBV5-1 and TRBJ1-1; possible D gene TRBD1, 5 bases. Trimming took 4 bases from V and 3 from J, leaving 16 bases between them. Per germline, CDR1 SGHRS and CDR2 YFSETQ. The CDR3 runs 15 residues. CDR3: CASSRLSGGDTEAFF. The CDR3 DNA is TGCGCCAGCAGCCGGCTGTCGGGGGGGGACACTGAAGCTTTCTTT. Based on the CDR3 plus reference TRBV5-1 and TRBJ1-1, the full variable domain is KAGVTQTPRYLIKTRGQQVTLSCSPISGHRSVSWYQQTPGQGLQFLFEYFSETQRNKGNFPGRFSGRQFSNSRSEMNVSTLELGDSALYLCASSRLSGGDTEAFFGQGTRLTVV.

Worth noting for this clonotype: A much bigger clone sits one base away, suggesting this may be a read error. The chain couples TRBV5-4 to TRBJ2-6, with D tentatively TRBD2 (7 bases). The CDR3 is made up of 22 amino acids. Germline V gene sequence: CDR1 SGHNT, CDR2 YYREEE (reference sequence). This CDR3 is CASSLALSAGAGANSGANILTF. The CDR3 coding sequence is TGTGCCAGCAGCTTGGCCCTTTCGGCGGGGGCAGGGGCGAACTCTGGGGCCAACATCCTGACTTTC.